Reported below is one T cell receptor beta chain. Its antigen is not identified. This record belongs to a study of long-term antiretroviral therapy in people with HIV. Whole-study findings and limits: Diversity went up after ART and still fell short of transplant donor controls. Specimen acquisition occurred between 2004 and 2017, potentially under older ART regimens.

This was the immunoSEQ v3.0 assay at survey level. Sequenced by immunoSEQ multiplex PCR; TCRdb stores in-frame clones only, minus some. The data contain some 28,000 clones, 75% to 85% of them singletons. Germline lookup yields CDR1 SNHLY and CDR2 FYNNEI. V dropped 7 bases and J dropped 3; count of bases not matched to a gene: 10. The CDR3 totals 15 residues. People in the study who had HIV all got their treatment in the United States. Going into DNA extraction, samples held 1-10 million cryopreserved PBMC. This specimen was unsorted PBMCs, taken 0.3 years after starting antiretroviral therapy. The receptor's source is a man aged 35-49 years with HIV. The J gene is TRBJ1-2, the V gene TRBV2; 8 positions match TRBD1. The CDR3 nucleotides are TGTGCCAGCACCAATACAGGGGGTGGCTACTATGGCTACACCTTC. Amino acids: CASTNTGGGYYGYTF.